This T cell receptor (beta chain) was sequenced during a study of blood T cells in healthy people across ages (dated by TCRdb to between 2015 and 2016). For the wider study: In model experiments, template switching captured roughly one uniquely barcoded TCR beta cDNA molecule for every two T cells. Age-related changes in TCR beta repertoire diversity were measured in the study by deep sequencing normalized with unique cDNA molecular identifiers. The donors were split into four age groups: young (average 16 years), middle-aged (around 40), aged (62) and long-lived (approximately 80). Two additional independent replicas of 1 million unique cDNA reads from the same blood draw were analyzed for two donors (one aged 18 to 30 and one aged 80 or older).

The receptor library was made with 5' RACE. The listed sequencing device is Illumina HiSeq 2500. A second PCR of about 6 to 11 cycles was performed with a sample-barcoded 5' primer and a J-beta primer mix. A unique molecular identifier was introduced onto each TCR beta cDNA molecule by a template-switch 5' adaptor carrying 12 random nucleotides. Each sample yielded at least 3 million CDR3-containing paired-end reads. All of the RNA was converted into first-strand cDNA using the Mint cDNA synthesis kit, with a TRBC-specific oligonucleotide serving as the primer. All cDNA was treated with uracil-DNA glycosylase and then went through a first 18-cycle PCR with the universal primers M1SS and BC2_uni_R. Per the source publication's procedure: Normalization of each sample was performed by random selection of 1 million high-quality reads, each carrying a distinct molecular identifier. Instead of being binned into consensus sequences, reads that shared molecular identifiers were thrown out. CDR3 identification, clonotype clustering and error correction used MiTCR with a Q25 quality threshold and the strictest error-elimination algorithm. Lower-bound total TCR beta diversity was estimated with a nonparametric unseen species model using Euler transformation. TCRdb reprocessed the public reads (quality trimming at Q25 with fastp, clone calling with MiXCR) and kept in-frame beta chains. CDR3 protein duplicates are merged, each entry listing the most common genes and DNA. TCRdb, rather than the study authors, made the V and J calls. The table for this sample lists roughly 800,000 distinct CDR3 sequences; around 25% of them were counted only once. Approximately 3.7% of the sample is in the top ten clones.

The donors were roughly 40 Caucasian individuals from Russia, aged roughly 6 to 100 years, who were systemically healthy. Ten milliliters of peripheral blood were drawn from each donor into EDTA-treated Vacutainer tubes. Ficoll-Paque density-gradient centrifugation was used to isolate PBMCs, with at least 6.5 million obtained per sample. Trizol reagent was used to extract total RNA from the PBMCs, yielding at least 5 micrograms per sample. For every donor, flow cytometry on a PBMC aliquot measured the percentage of naive CD45RAhigh/CD27high T cells. This clonotype was observed a single time. Its antigen target is currently unknown. It has no much larger one-base neighbor in the sample; base qualities were not kept. On the study overall, not on this receptor specifically: Donor CMV infection status was unknown, potentially confounding age-related changes in expanded clonotypes. Because profiling used bulk unsorted PBMCs, naive and antigen-experienced compartments could not be compared conclusively. Compared with the aged group, the long-lived group had more naive CD4+ T cells, fewer expanded clones and increased TCR diversity, a pattern suggesting age selection. Estimates of total diversity based on one million sequenced T cells were considered lower bounds and underestimates. The percentage of naive T cells measured by flow cytometry correlated strongly with observed TCR beta diversity. As age increased, observed TCR beta diversity per million T cells dropped in a roughly linear way, and a significant reduction was already evident by age about 40.

This sample also appeared in a second study, on T cells of mothers and their children. The second study also describes: Nine systemically healthy Caucasian individuals, comprising three mothers and their six children, were included as donors. cDNA synthesis used all of the extracted RNA, with roughly 1.6 ug of RNA in each 15 ul reaction. In the second PCR, sample barcodes and 2-4 random nucleotides were introduced via the M1S primer. Over 10 million TCR beta CDR3 reads came from each mother, compared with around 3 million reads from each child. Thymic selection similarly shapes TCR recombination output in related and unrelated pairs, with minor effect from inherited differences. Normalized repertoire overlap was always found to be slightly, but never significantly, higher in related mother-child pairs than in unrelated mother-child pairs. With a sensitivity of approximately 100 clones per million clonotypes, no persistent microchimeric T cell clones were detected. In the study, deep NGS was used to compare the TCR beta repertoires of mothers and children, and features distinguishing related mother-child pairs from unrelated individuals were sought. On average, the children were about 12 +/- 4 years old, while the mothers were about 40 +/- 4 years old. After adapter ligation with NEBNext reagents, the libraries were sequenced on Illumina HiSeq 2000 with 100+100 nt paired-end reads. To avoid cross-contamination, the mother libraries and the child libraries were prepared a month apart and sequenced in separate runs. Between about 500,000 and 2,100,000 distinct TCR beta clonotypes were identified per donor. Naive TCR beta clonotypes were estimated from low-frequency clonotypes matched to each donor's FACS-determined naive share, without sorting.

The TCR was taken from a boy aged 10-17 years in good health. The sample taken for sequencing was blood.

The DNA is as follows: TGTGCCAGCAGCTTAACCGTCCTGGGACAACAACCATGGTACAATGAGCAGTTCTTC. This encodes CASSLTVLGQQPWYNEQFF. Here the chain combines TRBV7-9 and TRBJ2-1; TRBD1 is a possible D gene, resting on 6 matching bases. For CDR1 and CDR2, the germline V gene (reference sequence) lists SEHNR and FQNEAQ. V loses 2 bases of germline sequence and J loses 4 bases, and the interval between the two ends is 24 bases. Taken from cysteine to phenylalanine, the CDR3 has 19 residues. Just the 57-base CDR3 DNA is kept, in frame starting at base 1. Reference TRBV7-9 and TRBJ2-1 genes cover what lies past the CDR3, so the full variable domain is DTGVSQNPRHKITKRGQNVTFRCDPISEHNRLYWYRQTLGQGPEFLTYFQNEAQLEKSRLLSDRFSAERPKGSFSTLEIQRTEQGDSAMYLCASSLTVLGQQPWYNEQFFGPGTRLTVL.